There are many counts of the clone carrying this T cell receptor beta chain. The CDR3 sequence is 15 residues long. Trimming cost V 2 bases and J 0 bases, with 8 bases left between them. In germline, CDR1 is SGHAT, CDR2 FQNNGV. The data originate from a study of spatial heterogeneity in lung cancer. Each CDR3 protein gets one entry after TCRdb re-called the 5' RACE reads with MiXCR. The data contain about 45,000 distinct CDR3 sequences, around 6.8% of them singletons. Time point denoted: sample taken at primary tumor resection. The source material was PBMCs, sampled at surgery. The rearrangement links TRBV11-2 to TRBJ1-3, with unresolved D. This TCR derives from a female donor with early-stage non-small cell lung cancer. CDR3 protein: CASSLTLSSGNTIYF. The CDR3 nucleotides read TGTGCCAGCAGCTTAACCCTTAGCTCTGGAAACACCATATATTTT. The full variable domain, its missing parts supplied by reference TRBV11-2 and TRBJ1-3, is EAGVAQSPRYKIIEKRQSVAFWCNPISGHATLYWYQQILGQGPKLLIQFQNNGVVDDSQLPKDRFSAERLKGVDSTLKIQPAKLEDSAVYLCASSLTLSSGNTIYFGEGSWLTVV.